This TCR beta chain was documented in a study of T cell repertoires in cytomegalovirus infection. Study context: It can be stated that public TCR beta signatures indicated CMV infection as well as a matching HLA type. General observations from the study: There were carriers of CMV plus the relevant HLA, and cumulative public TCR beta family frequency identified them. HLA-C-restricted, CMV-specific TCR beta clonotypes were dominant ex vivo.

TCRdb re-called the reads through MiXCR, storing one row per CDR3 protein. The data show roughly 81,000 distinct CDR3 sequences, with roughly 3.6% seen just once and under 5.5% held by the top ten. This clonotype was seen many times. What it recognizes is unknown. The V and J ends lost 7 bases and 2 bases respectively, with 11 bases between them. The CDR3 has 13 amino acids. Germline V gene sequence: CDR1 LNHDA, CDR2 SQIVND (reference sequence). The chain couples TRBV19 to TRBJ1-2, with no clear D. The sample consisted of PBMCs. The sequence came from a human donor in good health (CMV status not recorded). Some clones in this sample may be carry-over from other donors' samples. This chain's CDR3 is CASTYGENYGYTF. The CDR3 nucleotides are TGTGCCAGTACTTATGGGGAGAACTATGGCTACACCTTC.